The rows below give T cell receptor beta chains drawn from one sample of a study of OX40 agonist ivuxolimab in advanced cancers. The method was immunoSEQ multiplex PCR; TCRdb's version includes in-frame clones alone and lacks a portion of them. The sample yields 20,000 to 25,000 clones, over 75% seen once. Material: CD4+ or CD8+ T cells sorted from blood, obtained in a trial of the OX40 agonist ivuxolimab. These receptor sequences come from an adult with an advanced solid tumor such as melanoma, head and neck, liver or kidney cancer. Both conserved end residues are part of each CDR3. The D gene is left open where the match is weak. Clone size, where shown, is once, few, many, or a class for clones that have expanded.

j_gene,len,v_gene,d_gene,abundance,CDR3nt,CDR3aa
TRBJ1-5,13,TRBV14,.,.,TGTGCCAGCAGCCTCTCTCGTAGCCAGCCCCAGCATTTT,CASSLSRSQPQHF
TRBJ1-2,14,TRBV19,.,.,TGTGCCAGTAGTATCCAGGGAACTAACTATGGCTACACCTTC,CASSIQGTNYGYTF
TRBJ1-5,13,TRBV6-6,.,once,TGTGCCAGCAGTACCGACAGCAATCAGCCCCAGCATTTT,CASSTDSNQPQHF
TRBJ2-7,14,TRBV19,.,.,TGTGCCAGTAGTAGCCGGGACTTAGAATACGAGCAGTACTTC,CASSSRDLEYEQYF
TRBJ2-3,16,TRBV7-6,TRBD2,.,TGTGCCAGCAACAACCTTGGCGGGGGGGAGGCAGATACGCAGTATTTT,CASNNLGGGEADTQYF
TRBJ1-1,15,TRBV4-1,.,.,TGCGCCAGCAGCCAAGATCTGGGGGGAGGGACTGAAGCTTTCTTT,CASSQDLGGGTEAFF
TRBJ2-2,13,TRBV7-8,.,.,TGTGCCAGCATCTTCGGAGTAGCCGGGGAGCTGTTTTTT,CASIFGVAGELFF
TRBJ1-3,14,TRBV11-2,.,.,TGTGCCAGCAGCTTTGTCGGCACTGGAAACACCATATATTTT,CASSFVGTGNTIYF
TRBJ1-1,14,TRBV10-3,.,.,TGTGCCATCAGTGAAAAGGGAGGGGACACTGAAGCTTTCTTT,CAISEKGGDTEAFF
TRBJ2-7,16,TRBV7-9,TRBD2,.,TGTGCCAGCAGCCACCGGACTAGCGGGGAGGGCTACGAGCAGTACTTC,CASSHRTSGEGYEQYF
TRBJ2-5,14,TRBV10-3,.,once,TGTGCCATCAGCCAGGGACTCCCAGGGGAGACCCAGTACTTC,CAISQGLPGETQYF
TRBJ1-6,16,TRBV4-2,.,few,TGTGCCAGCAGCCAAATCGGACAGTCCTATAATTCACCCCTCCACTTT,CASSQIGQSYNSPLHF
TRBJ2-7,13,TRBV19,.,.,TGTGCCAGTAGCCCGGGACCCTACTACGAGCAGTACTTC,CASSPGPYYEQYF
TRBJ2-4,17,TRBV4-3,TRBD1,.,TGCGCCAGCAGCCAAGATCCCGAAGACAGGGTAACGGACATTCAGTACTTC,CASSQDPEDRVTDIQYF
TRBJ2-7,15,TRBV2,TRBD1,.,TGTGCCAGCAGTGACATGGGACAGGGAACCCACGAGCAGTACTTC,CASSDMGQGTHEQYF
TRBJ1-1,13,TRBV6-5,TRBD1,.,TGTGCCAGCAGTCCCGGGACAGGGATTGAAGCTTTCTTT,CASSPGTGIEAFF
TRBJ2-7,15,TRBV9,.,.,TGTGCCAGCAGCGTAGAGGGACATGAGGCCTACGAGCAGTACTTC,CASSVEGHEAYEQYF
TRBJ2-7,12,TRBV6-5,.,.,TGTGCCAGCAGTATGGGTTCCTACGAGCAGTACTTC,CASSMGSYEQYF
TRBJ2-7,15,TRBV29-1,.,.,TGCAGCGTTGAAGACCAAGCTAGCGCGTCCTACGAGCAGTACTTC,CSVEDQASASYEQYF
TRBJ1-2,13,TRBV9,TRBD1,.,TGTGCCAGCAGCCCACAGGGGGCTCGCGGCTACACCTTC,CASSPQGARGYTF
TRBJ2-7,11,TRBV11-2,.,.,TGTGCCAGCAGCTGGTCCTACGAGCAGTACTTC,CASSWSYEQYF
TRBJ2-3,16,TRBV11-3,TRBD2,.,TGTGCCAGCAGCTTAGCTTCCAGCGGGGGGGCCACTACGCAGTATTTT,CASSLASSGGATTQYF
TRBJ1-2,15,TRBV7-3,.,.,TGTGCCAGCAGCTTGGCCGGGACTCCCGGCAATGGCTACACCTTC,CASSLAGTPGNGYTF
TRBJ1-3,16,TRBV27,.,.,TGTGCCAGCAGTCTCAGGGGCGCAGCCTCTGGAAACACCATATATTTT,CASSLRGAASGNTIYF
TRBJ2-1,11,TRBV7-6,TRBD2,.,TGTGCCAGCAGCCAGGGACTAGCGCAGTTCTTC,CASSQGLAQFF